Listed below are T cell receptor beta chains from one sample, sequenced in a study of blood T cell repertoires in COVID-19. Method: immunoSEQ multiplex PCR; TCRdb's copy keeps in-frame clones and lacks some. The sample has almost 55,000 clones, 87% seen once; the top ten hold about 8.3%. Sequences were obtained from peripheral blood. These receptor sequences come from a man aged 50 to 60 with active COVID-19. Both conserved end residues are part of each CDR3. The D gene is left open where the match is weak. Clone size is stated in some rows and not others, as once, few, many or a class when expanded.

>-|TRBV28|-|TRBJ1-5
TGTGCCAGCAGTTTTTTTAGTAGCAATCAGCCCCAGCATTTT
CASSFFSSNQPQHF
>-|TRBV4-2|TRBD2|TRBJ2-7
TGTGCCAGCAGCCAAGGACGTGCGGGAGTTGTCCACGAGCAGTACTTC
CASSQGRAGVVHEQYF
>-|TRBV29-1|-|TRBJ2-3
TGCAGCGCTGGTCACCTCCAGGATACGCAGTATTTT
CSAGHLQDTQYF
>-|TRBV2|-|TRBJ1-2
TGTGCCAGCATGCTGGCCCTCTATGGCTACACCTTC
CASMLALYGYTF
>-|TRBV5-1|TRBD1|TRBJ1-2
TGCGCCAGCAGCCCCGGAGGGACAGTTAATAACTATGGCTACACCTTC
CASSPGGTVNNYGYTF
>-|TRBV24-1|TRBD1|TRBJ1-1
TGTGCCACCAGTGATCCTCGGACAGGGGACACTGAAGCTTTCTTT
CATSDPRTGDTEAFF
>-|TRBV28|TRBD2|TRBJ2-3
TGTGCCAGCAGTTTCGGGGGGACCCCTGATACGCAGTATTTT
CASSFGGTPDTQYF
>-|TRBV7-9|TRBD1|TRBJ2-7
TGTGCCAGCAGCCCGACTGACAGGGGCCCTTACGAGCAGTACTTC
CASSPTDRGPYEQYF
>-|TRBV2|-|TRBJ2-2
TGTGCCAGCAGTGTAGTAGCGGCGAACACCGGGGAGCTGTTTTTT
CASSVVAANTGELFF
>-|TRBV19|-|TRBJ2-7
TGTGCCAGTAGTACTAGACAGGAGCAGTACTTC
CASSTRQEQYF
>-|TRBV5-5|TRBD1|TRBJ2-7
TGTGCCAGCAGCTTCGCGACAGGGATCACCTACGAGCAGTACTTC
CASSFATGITYEQYF
>few|TRBV14|TRBD2|TRBJ2-3
TGTGCCAGCGGTAAACGGACTAGCGGGAGATCGAGCACAGATACGCAGTATTTT
CASGKRTSGRSSTDTQYF
>-|TRBV19|-|TRBJ1-1
TGTGCCAGTAGTAGATTGATTTTTGTTCGGCGCGGAGACACTGAAGCTTTCTTT
CASSRLIFVRRGDTEAFF
>-|TRBV14|TRBD2|TRBJ2-7
TGTGCCAGCAGCTTGACTAGCGGGAAATTGCTTTACTTTAGCTCCTACGAGCAGTACTTC
CASSLTSGKLLYFSSYEQYF
>-|TRBV7-9|TRBD1|TRBJ1-1
TGTGCCAGCGGAAGACAGGGTAGCCCTGAAGCTTTCTTT
CASGRQGSPEAFF
>-|TRBV5-6|-|TRBJ2-6
TGTGCCAGCAGCTTGGCAGGTTCTGGGGCCAACGTCCTGACTTTC
CASSLAGSGANVLTF
>-|TRBV7-9|TRBD1|TRBJ2-7
TGTGCCAGCAGCTCGGGGACAGTCTACGAGCAGTACTTC
CASSSGTVYEQYF
>-|TRBV18|TRBD1|TRBJ2-5
TGTGCCAGCTCACCGACAGGGGTCCAAGAGACCCAGTACTTC
CASSPTGVQETQYF
>few|TRBV7-2|TRBD2|TRBJ2-1
TGTGCCAGCAGCTTACGGTTTCGGGAGGGCTTTCAGGAGCAGTTCTTC
CASSLRFREGFQEQFF
>-|TRBV6-6|-|TRBJ1-6
TGTGCCAGCAGTTTCAGTCCCTATAATTCACCCCTCCACTTT
CASSFSPYNSPLHF
>once|TRBV18|-|TRBJ1-1
TGTGCCAGCTCACCAATGGGGCTTGAAGCTTTCTTT
CASSPMGLEAFF
>-|TRBV24-1|-|TRBJ2-2
TGTGCCACCAGTGCCCCGGGGGAAACCGGGGAGCTGTTTTTT
CATSAPGETGELFF
>-|TRBV4-1|-|TRBJ1-4
TGCGCCAGCAGGAGATCTCGTGGGCAGATAACTAATGAAAAACTGTTTTTT
CASRRSRGQITNEKLFF
>-|TRBV5-4|-|TRBJ2-2
TGTGCCAGCAGCTTTGTCGGGGGCACCGGGGAGCTGTTTTTT
CASSFVGGTGELFF
>few|TRBV4-1|TRBD2|TRBJ2-6
TGCGCCAGCAGCCACATAGGACTAGCTGACGTCTCTGGGGCCAACGTCCTGACTTTC
CASSHIGLADVSGANVLTF
>-|TRBV30|-|TRBJ1-5
TGTGCCTGGAGTGTAAAGGGGAATCAGCCCCAGCATTTT
CAWSVKGNQPQHF
>-|TRBV6-5|-|TRBJ1-4
TGTGCCAGCATCGGGGGAGAAAGTGAAAAACTGTTTTTT
CASIGGESEKLFF
>-|TRBV18|-|TRBJ2-7
TGTGCCAGCTCACCAGCAACAGGCGAGCAGTACTTC
CASSPATGEQYF
>-|TRBV4-3|TRBD1|TRBJ2-3
TGCGCCAGCAGCCGCGGGACAGGCGGCACAGATACGCAGTATTTT
CASSRGTGGTDTQYF
>-|TRBV12-3/TRBV12-4|TRBD1|TRBJ2-7
TGTGCCAGCACAAGGGACAGGGGGGACGAGCAGTACTTC
CASTRDRGDEQYF
>-|TRBV29-1|TRBD1|TRBJ1-2
TGCAGCGTTGAAAAGGAAGGACAGGGAATCGCTGGCTACACCTTC
CSVEKEGQGIAGYTF
>-|TRBV28|-|TRBJ1-1
TGTGCCAGCAGTCTTCCCACTCACTCGGGGGGGGCAGGGCGAAACACTGAAGCTTTCTTT
CASSLPTHSGGAGRNTEAFF
>-|TRBV4-3|-|TRBJ2-5
TGCGCCAGCAGCTCCACCTGGCGGATCCAAGAGACCCAGTACTTC
CASSSTWRIQETQYF
>once|TRBV11-1|TRBD1|TRBJ2-7
TGTGCCAGCAGCTCCGGACAGGGAACCTACGAGCAGTACTTC
CASSSGQGTYEQYF
>once|TRBV4-1|-|TRBJ2-7
TGCGCCAGCAGCCAAGACCCCTTCGCCTACGAGCAGTACTTC
CASSQDPFAYEQYF
>few|TRBV6-5|TRBD1|TRBJ1-2
TGTGCCAGCAGTTACGCTAGGACAGGGGGCGGCTATGGCTACACCTTC
CASSYARTGGGYGYTF
>few|TRBV2|-|TRBJ1-3
TGTGCCAGCAGCCAGCTGAGACAACACTCTGGAAACACCATATATTTT
CASSQLRQHSGNTIYF
>-|TRBV19|TRBD2|TRBJ2-5
TGTGCCAGTAGTTCAGGACTAGCGAGAAATCAAGAGACCCAGTACTTC
CASSSGLARNQETQYF
>-|TRBV2|-|TRBJ1-2
TGTGCCAGCAGTGATGCCTTCGGAGGGGACTATGGCTACACCTTC
CASSDAFGGDYGYTF
>once|TRBV4-3|TRBD2|TRBJ2-1
TGCGCCAGCAGCCAACTCGTCGGGAGGGCCGGGGACAATGAGCAGTTCTTC
CASSQLVGRAGDNEQFF
>-|TRBV18|TRBD1|TRBJ1-3
TGTGCCAGCTCACCACAGGGACAGCTTGGAAACACCATATATTTT
CASSPQGQLGNTIYF
>-|TRBV18|-|TRBJ2-7
TGTGCCAGCTCACCGGGGAGTTTAAAGTTCTTC
CASSPGSLKFF
>-|TRBV15|-|TRBJ2-1
TGTGCCATCGAGAGGGGGGGACAAAGCTCCTACAATGAGCAGTTCTTC
CAIERGGQSSYNEQFF
>-|TRBV12-3/TRBV12-4|TRBD2|TRBJ2-7
TGTGCCAGCAGTTTTGGGGGGGGGTACGAGCAGTACTTC
CASSFGGGYEQYF
>medium-sized|TRBV5-1|-|TRBJ2-7
TGCGCCAGCACGCCCCACAGTCAGAGCTCCTACGAGCAGTACTTC
CASTPHSQSSYEQYF
>-|TRBV29-1|TRBD2|TRBJ2-5
TGCAGCGTTTGGACTAGCGGGAGGTCGGAGACCCAGTACTTC
CSVWTSGRSETQYF
>-|TRBV9|-|TRBJ1-5
TGTGCCAGCAGCGTAGCTACAATTAGGAGGGAAAGGCAGCCCCAGCATTTT
CASSVATIRRERQPQHF
>once|TRBV9|TRBD2|TRBJ2-2
TGTGCCAGCAGCCCCCGAGTTGGGCTAGCGGAGTACACCGGGGAGCTGTTTTTT
CASSPRVGLAEYTGELFF
>-|TRBV7-9|TRBD1|TRBJ2-5
TGTGCCAGCAGCCAGGGGTGGCAGACAGGGTCGGGGAGAGAGACCCAGTACTTC
CASSQGWQTGSGRETQYF
>-|TRBV19|TRBD1|TRBJ2-7
TGTGCCAGTAACGCCGGACAGGGGCGAACCTACGAGCAGTACTTC
CASNAGQGRTYEQYF
>-|TRBV6-6|TRBD2|TRBJ2-7
TGCGCAACGGGGGGGGGCGACTACGAGCAGTACTTC
CATGGGDYEQYF
>-|TRBV4-3|-|TRBJ2-3
TGCGCCAGCAGCCAAGGGGGAGGAGATACGCAGTATTTT
CASSQGGGDTQYF
>-|TRBV29-1|TRBD1|TRBJ1-2
TGCAGCGTTAATCCACAGGGGTATGGCTACACCTTC
CSVNPQGYGYTF
>once|TRBV24-1|TRBD1|TRBJ2-7
TGTGCCACCAGTGATCCCAGGACAGGGGGTCGGGAGCAGTACTTC
CATSDPRTGGREQYF
>-|TRBV18|-|TRBJ1-1
TGTGCCAGCTCACCAACCCGGGAGAACACTGAAGCTTTCTTT
CASSPTRENTEAFF
>-|TRBV2|-|TRBJ1-6
TGTGCCAGCAGTCAGACAGTTTATAATTCACCCCTCCACTTT
CASSQTVYNSPLHF
>-|TRBV28|TRBD2|TRBJ2-4
TGTGCCAGCACTTCCGGGGGGACTAGCGGAAACATTCAGTACTTC
CASTSGGTSGNIQYF
>once|TRBV5-1|-|TRBJ1-4
TGCGCCAGCAGCCCACAGGACCCAACTAATGAAAAACTGTTTTTT
CASSPQDPTNEKLFF
>-|TRBV29-1|TRBD1|TRBJ1-2
TGCAGCGCTGTGGACAGGAGACAAAGTGGCTACACCTTC
CSAVDRRQSGYTF